The clone carrying this T cell receptor (beta chain) was recorded only once. The time point here: pretreatment peripheral blood. Sequencing used immunoSEQ multiplex PCR; TCRdb keeps in-frame clones, though not all of them. The sample includes 70,000 to 95,000 clones, less than 90% of them seen just once. The data derive from a study of PD-L1 blockade in urothelial cancer. Study as a whole: It was at 3 weeks (second dose) and 6 weeks after treatment start that blood was analyzed.

The CDR3 is 15 amino acids. Germline V CDR1 and CDR2: SGHRS, YFSETQ. J lost 6 bases, V lost 6 bases, and 11 bases had no gene match. The chain combines TRBV5-1 with TRBJ1-2; 10 bases agree with TRBD1. The source material was PBMCs, sampled around atezolizumab (anti-PD-L1) treatment. This TCR was sampled from a man in his sixties with urothelial cancer. The CDR3 is CASKWAATGGDGYTF. The CDR3 DNA is TGCGCCAGCAAGTGGGCCGCGACAGGGGGCGATGGCTACACCTTC.